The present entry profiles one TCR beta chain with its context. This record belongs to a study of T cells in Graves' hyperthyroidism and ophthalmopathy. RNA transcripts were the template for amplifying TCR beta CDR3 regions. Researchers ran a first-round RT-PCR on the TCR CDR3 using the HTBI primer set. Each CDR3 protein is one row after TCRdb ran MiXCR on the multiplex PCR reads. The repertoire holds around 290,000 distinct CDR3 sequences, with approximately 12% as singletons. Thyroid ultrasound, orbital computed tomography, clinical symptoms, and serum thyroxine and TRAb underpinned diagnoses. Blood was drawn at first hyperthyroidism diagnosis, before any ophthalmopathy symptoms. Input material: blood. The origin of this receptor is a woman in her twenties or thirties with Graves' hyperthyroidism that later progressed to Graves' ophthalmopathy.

The CDR3 region has the DNA TGTGCCAGCAGCCGCGACAGTTCCCATGAGCAGTTCTTC. As protein: CASSRDSSHEQFF. J is TRBJ2-1 and V is TRBV11-2; possible D gene TRBD1, 5 bases. The germline V gene encodes CDR1 SGHAT and CDR2 FQNNGV. Trimming left V 5 bases short and J 8 bases short, with 13 bases between. The CDR3 has 13 residues.